This passage covers 31 T cell receptor beta chains from one sample sequenced in a study of cytomegalovirus exposure and HLA in healthy donors. Sequencing used immunoSEQ multiplex PCR; TCRdb keeps in-frame clones, though not all of them. The sample consists of some 170,000 clones, roughly 89% of them appearing once. The specimen was PBMCs. These receptors all stem from a man younger than 30 in good health and CMV-seropositive.

The chain links TRBV29-1 to TRBJ1-2; 10 nucleotides match TRBD1. This CDR3 has 17 residues. CDR1 and CDR2 (germline): SQVTM, ANQGSEA. With V trimmed by 2 bases and J by 2 bases, 11 bases remained unmatched. This chain's CDR3 is CSVESHGGDRGNYGYTF. The CDR3 DNA follows: TGCAGCGTTGAATCCCATGGGGGGGACAGGGGCAACTATGGCTACACCTTC.

This chain joins TRBV19 and TRBJ1-5; TRBD1 agrees at 7 bases. Germline V lookup: CDR1 LNHDA, CDR2 SQIVND (reference sequence). This CDR3 has 16 residues. Trimming at V came to 3 bases and at J to 7 bases, leaving 12 bases not matched to a gene. The CDR3 spells CASSMFEQGIRQPQHF. The CDR3, as DNA: TGTGCCAGTAGTATGTTTGAACAGGGGATACGGCAGCCCCAGCATTTT. Complete variable domain (other parts from reference TRBV19 and TRBJ1-5): DGGITQSPKYLFRKEGQNVTLSCEQNLNHDAMYWYRQDPGQGLRLIYYSQIVNDFQKGDIAEGYSVSREKKESFPLTVTSAQKNPTAFYLCASSMFEQGIRQPQHFGDGTRLSIL.

V usage is TRBV29-1 and J usage is TRBJ2-4; TRBD1 matches at 8 bases. The CDR3 spans 15 residues. V gave up 2 bases and J gave up 3 bases; unmatched junction bases: 6. CDR1 is SQVTM, CDR2 ANQGSEA, per germline. CDR3: CSVESRDRNKNIQYF. The DNA of the CDR3 is TGCAGCGTTGAAAGCCGGGACAGGAACAAAAACATTCAGTACTTC.

This sequence joins TRBV4-1 and TRBJ1-3; the D is unclear. This CDR3 is built from 15 residues. Germline CDR1 is MGHRA and CDR2 is YSYEKL. Trimming took 1 base from V and 0 from J, leaving 7 bases between them. The CDR3 DNA is TGCGCCAGCAGCCAAGTCCTAACCTCTGGAAACACCATATATTTT. This codes for CASSQVLTSGNTIYF.

The chain links TRBV5-4 to TRBJ2-7; perhaps TRBD2 as D (6 bases). Germline-derived CDR1 and CDR2 are SGHNT and YYREEE (reference sequence). The V end was cut by 0 bases, the J end by 2 bases, with 12 bases between. This CDR3 contains 15 residues. CDR3 in amino acids: CASSLERDWAYEQYF. CDR3 nucleotides: TGTGCCAGCAGCTTGGAACGGGACTGGGCCTACGAGCAGTACTTC.

The J gene is TRBJ1-2, the V gene TRBV7-9; possible D gene TRBD1, 5 bases. The CDR3 contains 12 residues. The V end lost 10 bases, the J end lost 4 bases, and 13 bases lay between the germline ends. Per germline, CDR1 SEHNR and CDR2 FQNEAQ (reference sequence). CDR3 protein: CANPAQAYGYTF. The CDR3 coding sequence is TGTGCCAACCCGGCACAGGCCTATGGCTACACCTTC.

V gene TRBV19 combines with J gene TRBJ2-3; 8 bases are a match to TRBD2. There are 14 residues in the CDR3. Germline CDR1 reads LNHDA; CDR2 reads SQIVND (reference sequence). The junction had 6 bases not matched to a gene; V was cut back by 7 bases and J by 3 bases. DNA of the CDR3: TGTGCCAGTACACGGGAGGGCCTAACAGATACGCAGTATTTT. It codes for CASTREGLTDTQYF. Full variable domain (outside the CDR3, taken from reference TRBV19 and TRBJ2-3): DGGITQSPKYLFRKEGQNVTLSCEQNLNHDAMYWYRQDPGQGLRLIYYSQIVNDFQKGDIAEGYSVSREKKESFPLTVTSAQKNPTAFYLCASTREGLTDTQYFGPGTRLTVL.

The chain is built from TRBV4-1 and TRBJ2-1, with D uncertain. Germline-derived CDR1 and CDR2 are MGHRA and YSYEKL. V was shortened by 0 bases and J by 0 bases, with 15 bases between the two germline ends. The CDR3 has 18 amino acids. CDR3 protein: CASSQDPPSRSSYNEQFF. The CDR3 DNA follows: TGCGCCAGCAGCCAAGATCCCCCCAGTCGGAGCTCCTACAATGAGCAGTTCTTC.

The chain carries TRBV27 and TRBJ2-2; 13 bases are a match to TRBD2. This CDR3 comprises 18 residues. Losses at the gene ends were 6 bases for V and 1 base for J; bases not matched to a gene: 8. Germline CDR1 is MNHEY and CDR2 is SMNVEV (reference sequence). The CDR3 reads CASSPTSGRGKNTGELFF. The CDR3 nucleotides are TGTGCCAGCAGCCCCACTAGCGGGAGGGGGAAGAACACCGGGGAGCTGTTTTTT.

This chain connects TRBV5-1 to TRBJ2-7; 7 bases match TRBD1. The J segment lost 1 base and the V segment lost 4 bases, leaving 5 bases of the junction unmatched. CDR1 is SGHRS and CDR2 is YFSETQ in the germline V gene. There are 14 residues in the CDR3. For the CDR3, the DNA is TGCGCCAGCAGCCGTCGACAGGGATCCTACGAGCAGTACTTC. This encodes CASSRRQGSYEQYF.

This clone came up a few times. The chain uses TRBV19 and TRBJ2-3; a possible D gene is TRBD2 (6 bases). The CDR3 runs 12 residues. V was cut by 1 base and J by 10 bases, with 9 bases left in between. In germline, CDR1 is LNHDA, CDR2 SQIVND (reference sequence). In DNA, the CDR3 is TGTGCCAGTAGTATAGTGGGGACTGCGCAGTATTTT. Protein product: CASSIVGTAQYF.

A single count supports this clone. The chain carries TRBV5-4 and TRBJ2-3; no clear D. V was pared by 0 bases and J by 6 bases, with 5 bases between. CDR1 SGHNT and CDR2 YYREEE come from the germline V gene (reference sequence). The CDR3 loop spans 12 amino acids. In DNA form, the CDR3 reads TGTGCCAGCAGCTTGGCCGAGGATACGCAGTATTTT. Its protein product is CASSLAEDTQYF.

This clone was counted once. The chain combines TRBV7-8 with TRBJ1-5; 9 bases map to TRBD1. The CDR3 consists of 17 residues. CDR1 is SGHVS, CDR2 FQNEAQ, per germline. V was clipped by 0 bases and J by 5 bases; unmatched bases: 8. CDR3: CASSLAGFTGGDQPQHF. The CDR3 DNA is TGTGCCAGCAGCTTAGCGGGGTTTACAGGGGGCGATCAGCCCCAGCATTTT.

The gene calls are TRBV30 and TRBJ2-7, with D perhaps matching TRBD1 (6 bases). Trimming left V 3 bases short and J 4 bases short, with 16 bases between. Germline CDR1 and CDR2: GTSNPN and SVGIG (reference sequence). The length of the CDR3 is 14 residues. CDR3 nucleotides: TGTGCCTGGAGCCTAGGGGGATGGGAATACGAGCAGTACTTC. Translated: CAWSLGGWEYEQYF.

The chain couples TRBV5-1 to TRBJ2-1; 7 positions agree with TRBD2. CDR3 length: 16 amino acids. V shed 0 bases and J 0 bases; nucleotides not matched to a gene: 3. Germline V gene data show CDR1 as SGHRS and CDR2 as YFSETQ. CDR3 in amino acids: CASSLERTSSYNEQFF. The CDR3 region has the DNA TGCGCCAGCAGCTTGGAACGGACTAGCTCCTACAATGAGCAGTTCTTC.

This clone was counted a single time. V usage is TRBV2 and J usage is TRBJ2-7; 7 positions agree with TRBD1. The CDR3 runs 15 residues. V lost 0 bases, J lost 5 bases, and 7 bases stayed unmatched. In germline, CDR1 is SNHLY, CDR2 FYNNEI. DNA of the CDR3: TGTGCCAGCAGTGAAGCGGGAGACAGGGTGAACGAGCAGTACTTC. It codes for CASSEAGDRVNEQYF.

The chain couples TRBV7-2 to TRBJ2-7; 7 bases match TRBD2. The CDR3 totals 17 residues. Trimming removed 5 bases from V and 0 bases from J; junction bases left unmatched: 13. Germline V CDR1 and CDR2: SGHTA, FQGNSA. The CDR3 DNA is TGTGCCAGCAGCCGACGACCAGTGGGAGGGAGCTCCTACGAGCAGTACTTC. Translation: CASSRRPVGGSSYEQYF. Using reference TRBV7-2 and TRBJ2-7 for the parts outside the CDR3, the full variable domain is GAGVSQSPSNKVTEKGKDVELRCDPISGHTALYWYRQSLGQGLEFLIYFQGNSAPDKSGLPSDRFSAERTGGSVSTLTIQRTQQEDSAVYLCASSRRPVGGSSYEQYFGPGTRLTVT.

The chain joins TRBV15 to TRBJ2-3; 9 bases agree with TRBD1. V dropped 0 bases and J dropped 4; count of bases not matched to a gene: 5. The CDR3 length is 16 residues. Germline CDR1 reads LNHNV; CDR2 reads YYDKDF (reference sequence). The CDR3 DNA is TGTGCCACCAGCAGAGAAGGGACAGGGTTGGCAGATACGCAGTATTTT. Translating it yields CATSREGTGLADTQYF. The whole variable domain, remainder taken from reference TRBV15 and TRBJ2-3, is DAMVIQNPRYQVTQFGKPVTLSCSQTLNHNVMYWYQQKSSQAPKLLFHYYDKDFNNEADTPDNFQSRRPNTSFCFLDIRSPGLGDTAMYLCATSREGTGLADTQYFGPGTRLTVL.

V is TRBV6-1 and J is TRBJ2-6, with 7 bases matching TRBD1. V dropped 0 bases and J dropped 3; count of bases not matched to a gene: 5. CDR1 and CDR2 from the germline V gene are MNHNS and SASEGT. CDR3 length: 17 residues. The CDR3, as DNA: TGTGCCAGCAGTGAAGCCTCGACAGGGTTTGGGGCCAACGTCCTGACTTTC. Translating gives CASSEASTGFGANVLTF.

The rearrangement links TRBV9 to TRBJ1-4, with a possible D match to TRBD1 (5 bases). The V end was cut by 4 bases, the J end by 8 bases, with 15 bases between. Germline V CDR1 and CDR2: SGDLS, YYNGEE. The CDR3 is made up of 14 amino acids. CDR3 nucleotides: TGTGCCAGCAGCCCGCGGGGACTGGGGGAAAAACTGTTTTTT. Its protein is CASSPRGLGEKLFF.

The CDR3 region has the DNA TGTGCCAGCAGCCTTCGCGGGGGGGCGGAGGAAAAACTGTTTTTT. This sequence encodes CASSLRGGAEEKLFF. V usage is TRBV7-9 and J usage is TRBJ1-4, with a possible D match to TRBD1 (6 bases). V was trimmed by 5 bases and J by 8 bases, leaving 18 bases between them. CDR1 SEHNR and CDR2 FQNEAQ come from the germline V gene (reference sequence). The CDR3 runs 15 residues. The full variable domain, rest sourced from reference TRBV7-9 and TRBJ1-4, is DTGVSQNPRHKITKRGQNVTFRCDPISEHNRLYWYRQTLGQGPEFLTYFQNEAQLEKSRLLSDRFSAERPKGSFSTLEIQRTEQGDSAMYLCASSLRGGAEEKLFFGSGTQLSVL.

This chain uses TRBV19 with TRBJ1-2; 8 bases match TRBD1. The ends lost 2 bases at V and 3 bases at J; junction bases unmatched: 11. The CDR3 consists of 17 residues. CDR1 is LNHDA, CDR2 SQIVND, per germline (reference sequence). CDR3 protein: CASSITSGQGAHYGYTF. Here the CDR3 DNA reads TGTGCCAGTAGTATAACCTCGGGGCAGGGGGCTCACTATGGCTACACCTTC.

J is TRBJ2-5 and V is TRBV28; 7 bases map to TRBD1. The CDR3 totals 13 residues. The V gene's germline CDR1 is MDHEN and CDR2 SYDVKM. V trimming: 8 bases; J trimming: 4 bases; junction bases outside the gene matches: 7. The CDR3 DNA reads TGTGCCAGCCGCAAACAGGGGAGAGAGACCCAGTACTTC. This codes for CASRKQGRETQYF. Full variable domain (missing parts from reference TRBV28 and TRBJ2-5): DVKVTQSSRYLVKRTGEKVFLECVQDMDHENMFWYRQDPGLGLRLIYFSYDVKMKEKGDIPEGYSVSREKKERFSLILESASTNQTSMYLCASRKQGRETQYFGPGTRLLVL.

J is TRBJ1-2 and V is TRBV11-2, with 9 bases lining up with TRBD1. J was trimmed by 5 bases and V by 6 bases; bases with no gene match: 13. The CDR3 runs 16 residues. The germline gives CDR1 SGHAT, CDR2 FQNNGV. CDR3 nucleotides: TGTGCCAGCAGAACCTTTCAGGACAGGGGAGGGTATGGCTACACCTTC. Its translation: CASRTFQDRGGYGYTF.

This clone is a singleton in its sample. The genes are TRBV27 and TRBJ2-5; TRBD1 might be the D (6 bases). V gave up 0 bases and J gave up 2 bases, with 10 bases separating them. Looked up from germline, CDR1 is MNHEY and CDR2 is SMNVEV (reference sequence). CDR3 length: 15 residues. CDR3 protein: CASSLSRDKQETQYF. The CDR3 bases are TGTGCCAGCAGTTTATCCCGGGACAAACAAGAGACCCAGTACTTC.

This chain joins TRBV25-1 and TRBJ2-5, with a tentative D call TRBD2 (5 bases). Trimming took off 1 base at V and 1 base at J, with 10 bases between the two ends. This CDR3 comprises 15 residues. Germline values: CDR1 MGHDK, CDR2 SYGVNS. CDR3 sequence: CASSEWESVQETQYF. The CDR3 DNA is TGTGCCAGCAGTGAATGGGAGTCTGTCCAAGAGACCCAGTACTTC.

This clone was picked up a small number of times. The rearrangement links TRBV4-2 to TRBJ2-7; D ambiguous. The V end was cut by 0 bases, the J end by 5 bases, with 8 bases between. CDR1 and CDR2 from the germline V gene are LGHNA and YNFKEQ. The CDR3 spans 13 residues. In DNA form, the CDR3 reads TGTGCCAGCAGCCAAGAACCGTCGGACGAGCAGTACTTC. Translated: CASSQEPSDEQYF.

This clone was counted between two and nine times. The chain carries TRBV28 and TRBJ1-5; 10 positions agree with TRBD1. The CDR3 spans 14 residues. CDR1 MDHEN and CDR2 SYDVKM come from the germline V gene. V dropped 5 bases and J dropped 5; count of bases not matched to a gene: 3. The CDR3 loop is CASSPGQGYQPQHF. CDR3 nucleotides: TGTGCCAGCAGTCCGGGACAGGGGTATCAGCCCCAGCATTTT.

The CDR3 protein is CASRFLAGSYEQYF. The CDR3 DNA sequence: TGTGCCAGCAGGTTCCTAGCGGGCTCCTACGAGCAGTACTTC. The V call is TRBV2, the J call TRBJ2-7; 8 nucleotides align to TRBD2. Trimming took 6 bases from V and 0 from J; bases not matched to a gene: 4. CDR1 and CDR2 from the germline V gene are SNHLY and FYNNEI. The CDR3 spans 14 residues.

This clone came up once. V is TRBV2 and J is TRBJ1-2, with 9 nucleotides matching TRBD1. The CDR3 loop spans 14 amino acids. V was clipped by 6 bases and J by 4 bases; unmatched bases: 6. In germline, CDR1 is SNHLY, CDR2 FYNNEI. This CDR3 is CASRLTGGSYGYTF. In nucleotides, the CDR3 is TGTGCCAGCAGACTCACAGGGGGCAGCTATGGCTACACCTTC.

This clone has more than one count but fewer than ten. The chain combines TRBV5-1 with TRBJ1-2; 7 bases match TRBD1. V lost 4 bases and J lost 3; bases outside the gene matches: 3. CDR3 size: 13 residues. CDR1 SGHRS and CDR2 YFSETQ come from the germline V gene. The CDR3 loop is CASSKTGDYGYTF. DNA for the CDR3: TGCGCCAGCAGCAAAACAGGGGACTATGGCTACACCTTC.